Listed here are 3 T cell receptor beta chains from one sample, sequenced in a study of cytomegalovirus exposure and HLA in healthy donors. Sequencing used immunoSEQ multiplex PCR; TCRdb keeps in-frame clones, though not all of them. The table records about 56,000 clones, 85% to 95% of them present only once. Sequencing used PBMCs. All receptors derive from a man between 18 and 35 years old in good health and CMV-seronegative.

The chain is built from TRBV19 and TRBJ1-3; tentative D call: TRBD1 (6 bases). CDR1 LNHDA and CDR2 SQIVND come from the germline V gene (reference sequence). The CDR3 spans 15 residues. V gave up 2 bases and J gave up 0 bases, with 8 bases separating them. The CDR3 sequence: CASSILGGSGNTIYF. In DNA, the CDR3 is TGTGCCAGTAGTATACTAGGGGGCTCTGGAAACACCATATATTTT.

DNA for the CDR3: TGTGCCAGCAGTTCAACAGTGAACACTGAAGCTTTCTTT. Protein: CASSSTVNTEAFF. This sequence joins TRBV6-5 and TRBJ1-1; no reliable D call. Germline CDR1 is MNHEY and CDR2 is SVGAGI. CDR3 length: 13 amino acids. The germline V and J ends were trimmed by 4 bases and 0 bases, with 6 bases remaining between them.

V is TRBV28 and J is TRBJ1-3; D is perhaps TRBD1 (5 bases). Germline assignment: CDR1 MDHEN and CDR2 SYDVKM. V lost 3 bases to trimming and J lost 8 bases, with 17 bases between them. The CDR3 consists of 15 residues. DNA of the CDR3: TGTGCCAGCAGTTTTGTCGGACATGGAGGGGACACCATATATTTT. Translated, it gives CASSFVGHGGDTIYF. The full variable domain, in which reference TRBV28 and TRBJ1-3 provide the parts outside the CDR3, is DVKVTQSSRYLVKRTGEKVFLECVQDMDHENMFWYRQDPGLGLRLIYFSYDVKMKEKGDIPEGYSVSREKKERFSLILESASTNQTSMYLCASSFVGHGGDTIYFGEGSWLTVV.